These 16 T cell receptor beta chains were sequenced from one sample in a study of Ad26.COV2.S vaccination and SARS-CoV-2 variants. The treatment is: around 19 received Ad26.COV2.S at low or high dose, single or two shots; a few received placebo; per-sample allocation not given. Day 63 after the first injection of vaccine or placebo was the sampling time. Measured with immunoSEQ multiplex PCR; TCRdb has only the in-frame clones, and not every one. This table has around 500,000 clones, roughly nine tenths appearing once. The sequencing here drew on peripheral blood, taken in a trial of Ad26.COV2.S vaccine versus placebo. The receptors here all came from a person aged 18-60 years who received the Ad26.COV2.S COVID-19 vaccine or a placebo.

The V call is TRBV18, the J call TRBJ1-3; no clear D gene. From germline, CDR1 is KGHSH and CDR2 LQKENI. This CDR3 contains 16 residues. The V end was cut by 5 bases, the J end by 0 bases, with 14 bases between. CDR3 coding DNA: TGTGCCAGCTCATCTAACAGAGAAAGCTCTGGAAACACCATATATTTT. Translation gives CASSSNRESSGNTIYF.

The chain links TRBV7-8 to TRBJ2-2, with D perhaps assigned TRBD1 or TRBD2 (5 bases each). The germline V gene encodes CDR1 SGHVS and CDR2 FQNEAQ. This CDR3 contains 15 residues. Trimming left V 7 bases short and J 8 bases short, with 20 bases between. This CDR3 is CASNRRDQNLGELFF. In DNA, the CDR3 is TGTGCCAGCAACCGTCGGGACCAGAACTTAGGGGAGCTGTTTTTT.

This rearrangement joins TRBV29-1 to TRBJ2-3; D remains ambiguous. CDR1 and CDR2 from the germline V gene are SQVTM and ANQGSEA. This CDR3 has 14 amino acids. Trimming removed 5 bases at V and 3 bases at J, with 15 bases between. CDR3 loop: CSVFGTPVTDTQYF. The CDR3 DNA reads as TGCAGCGTTTTTGGAACGCCAGTAACAGATACGCAGTATTTT.

The V gene is TRBV10-2, the J gene TRBJ2-1; a weak D match, TRBD2 (6 bases). Looked up from germline, CDR1 is WSHSY and CDR2 is SAAADI. The CDR3 runs to 16 residues. Trimming took off 0 bases at V and 9 bases at J, with 18 bases between the two ends. This chain's CDR3 is CASSESVWRDPLEQFF. CDR3 bases: TGCGCCAGCAGTGAGTCGGTCTGGCGGGACCCACTTGAGCAGTTCTTC.

The J gene is TRBJ2-7, the V gene TRBV6-5; tentatively, D is TRBD1 (6 bases). Trimming took off 3 bases at V and 4 bases at J, with 16 bases between the two ends. The germline gives CDR1 MNHEY, CDR2 SVGAGI. The CDR3 consists of 15 residues. This chain's CDR3 is CASSYSYDRQYEQYF. The CDR3, as DNA: TGTGCCAGCAGTTATTCGTACGACAGGCAATACGAGCAGTACTTC.

The chain couples TRBV30 to TRBJ2-5, with a tentative D call TRBD2 (5 bases). CDR3 length: 15 residues. The germline V gene encodes CDR1 GTSNPN and CDR2 SVGIG (reference sequence). Trimming took off 1 base at V and 4 bases at J, with 16 bases between the two ends. CDR3 DNA sequence: TGTGCCTGGAGTGCCCTCCCGGGGTTAGGAGAGACCCAGTACTTC. It codes for CAWSALPGLGETQYF.

This clone was detected only once. A junction end diverges from the germline sequence, so it may reflect a read error. The V call is TRBV7-7, the J call TRBJ2-1; 10 bases match TRBD2. Germline-derived CDR1 and CDR2 are SSHAT and FNYEAQ (reference sequence). The CDR3 is 15 residues long. CDR3 coding DNA: TGTGCTAGCAGTCCAAAAGCGGGAGGGCCTGCTGAGCAGTTCTTC. It is translated as CASSPKAGGPAEQFF.

This sequence joins TRBV18 and TRBJ2-2, with D perhaps matching TRBD1 or TRBD2 (5 bases each). The V and J ends lost 3 bases and 1 base respectively, with 12 bases between them. The CDR3 covers 16 residues. Per germline, CDR1 KGHSH and CDR2 LQKENI. The CDR3 DNA reads as TGTGCCAGCTCACCCACCGGGACCAGGAACACCGGGGAGCTGTTTTTT. As protein: CASSPTGTRNTGELFF.

The chain is built from TRBV7-2 and TRBJ2-1, with 7 nucleotides matching TRBD2. The CDR3 sequence is 15 residues long. The germline CDR1 and CDR2 sequences are SGHTA and FQGNSA. V shed 1 base, J shed 4 bases, and the junction held 4 bases outside the gene matches. The CDR3 DNA reads as TGTGCCAGCAGCTTAGGGTGGGGGGGTTACAATGAGCAGTTCTTC. This sequence encodes CASSLGWGGYNEQFF.

The chain recombines TRBV9 with TRBJ2-4; TRBD2 matches at 8 bases. This CDR3 contains 15 residues. Germline loops: CDR1 SGDLS, CDR2 YYNGEE. The ends lost 4 bases at V and 6 bases at J; junction bases unmatched: 9. The DNA of the CDR3 is TGTGCCAGCAGCTCCAGAGCGGGAGTCCCAAACATTCAGTACTTC. This gives the protein CASSSRAGVPNIQYF.

The table lists this clone with a count of one. One end of the junction varies from germline; a read error may be responsible. The rearrangement links TRBV28 to TRBJ2-7, with D perhaps matching TRBD1 (6 bases). This CDR3 region has 15 residues. In germline, CDR1 is MDHEN, CDR2 SYDVKM. CDR3 protein: CASRSTRDNVLRSLF. DNA for the CDR3: TGTGCCAGCAGATCCACCCGGGACAATGTACTTCGCAGTCTCTTC. Supplemented by reference TRBV28 and TRBJ2-7, the full variable domain reads DVKVTQSSRYLVKRTGEKVFLECVQDMDHENMFWYRQDPGLGLRLIYFSYDVKMKEKGDIPEGYSVSREKKERFSLILESASTNQTSMYLCASRSTRDNVLRSLFGPGTRLTVT.

In this sample, this clone turned up a few times. This chain joins TRBV4-1 and TRBJ2-3; 14 nucleotides match TRBD2. This CDR3 has 18 residues. CDR1 is MGHRA, CDR2 YSYEKL, per germline. Germline trimming cut 3 bases from V and 8 bases from J; bases unmatched to any gene: 13. DNA for the CDR3: TGCGCCAGCAGCCATCTACAGGGACTAGCGGGAGAAGTAGGTACGCAGTATTTT. Its translation: CASSHLQGLAGEVGTQYF.

This chain links TRBV19 with TRBJ1-1; 8 bases match TRBD1. V was clipped by 2 bases and J by 3 bases; unmatched bases: 5. This CDR3 has 15 residues. Germline CDR1 is LNHDA and CDR2 is SQIVND (reference sequence). The CDR3 is CASSIRAGGYTEAFF. Written as DNA, the CDR3 is TGTGCCAGTAGTATAAGGGCAGGGGGCTACACTGAAGCTTTCTTT.

This rearrangement joins TRBV11-1 to TRBJ2-7; perhaps TRBD2 as D (6 bases). Per the germline V gene, CDR1 is SGHAT and CDR2 is FQDESV (reference sequence). The CDR3 has 17 amino acids. Trimming left V 0 bases short and J 4 bases short, with 19 bases between. CDR3 DNA sequence: TGTGCCAGCAGCTTAGCGCTCGGGACGGGGGACCTTTACGAGCAGTACTTC. Translating it yields CASSLALGTGDLYEQYF.

This chain uses TRBV5-4 with TRBJ2-1, with 8 bases identical to TRBD1. The CDR3 has 17 residues. CDR1 SGHNT and CDR2 YYREEE come from the germline V gene (reference sequence). V gave up 0 bases and J gave up 0 bases; unmatched junction bases: 5. CDR3 residues: CASSLGQGANSYNEQFF. CDR3 in DNA: TGTGCCAGCAGCTTGGGGCAGGGGGCCAACTCCTACAATGAGCAGTTCTTC.

The chain carries TRBV6-5 and TRBJ1-2, with a possible D match to TRBD1 (5 bases). CDR1 MNHEY and CDR2 SVGAGI come from the germline V gene. V was cut by 0 bases and J by 1 base, with 9 bases left in between. This CDR3 contains 15 residues. The CDR3 nucleotides are TGTGCCAGCAGTTACTCGACACAGGATAACTATGGCTACACCTTC. Amino acids: CASSYSTQDNYGYTF.